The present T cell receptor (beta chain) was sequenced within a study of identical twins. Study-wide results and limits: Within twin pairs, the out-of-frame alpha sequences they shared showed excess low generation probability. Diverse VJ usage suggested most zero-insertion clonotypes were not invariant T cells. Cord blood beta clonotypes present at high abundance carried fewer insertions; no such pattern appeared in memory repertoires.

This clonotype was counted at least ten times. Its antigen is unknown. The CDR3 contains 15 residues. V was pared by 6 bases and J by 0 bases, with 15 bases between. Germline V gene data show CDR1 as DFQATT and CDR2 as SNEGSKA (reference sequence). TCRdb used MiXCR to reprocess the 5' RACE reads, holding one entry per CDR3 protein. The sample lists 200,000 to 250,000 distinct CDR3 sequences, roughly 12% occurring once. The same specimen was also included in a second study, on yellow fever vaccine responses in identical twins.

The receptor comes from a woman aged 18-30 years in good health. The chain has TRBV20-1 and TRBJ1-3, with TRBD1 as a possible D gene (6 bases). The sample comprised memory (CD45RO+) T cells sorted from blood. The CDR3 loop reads CSAMDSAYSGNTIYF. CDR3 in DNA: TGCAGTGCAATGGACAGCGCCTACTCTGGAAACACCATATATTTT.